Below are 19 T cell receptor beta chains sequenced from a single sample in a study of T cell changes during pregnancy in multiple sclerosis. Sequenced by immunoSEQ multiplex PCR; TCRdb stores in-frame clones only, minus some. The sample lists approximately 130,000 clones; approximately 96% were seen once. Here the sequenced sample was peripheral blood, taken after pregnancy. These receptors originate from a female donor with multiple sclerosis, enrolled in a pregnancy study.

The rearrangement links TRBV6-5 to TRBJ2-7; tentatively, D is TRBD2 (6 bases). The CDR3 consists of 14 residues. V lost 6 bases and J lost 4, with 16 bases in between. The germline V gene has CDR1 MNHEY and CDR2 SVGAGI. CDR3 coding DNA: TGTGCCAGCAGGCAGCTAGCGTTTGGGTACGAGCAGTACTTC. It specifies CASRQLAFGYEQYF.

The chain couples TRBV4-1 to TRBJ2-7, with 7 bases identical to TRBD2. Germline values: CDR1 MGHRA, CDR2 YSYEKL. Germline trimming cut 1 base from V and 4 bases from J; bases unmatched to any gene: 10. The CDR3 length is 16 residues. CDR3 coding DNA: TGCGCCAGCAGCCAAGTTCCTAGCGGAGGGGTTTACGAGCAGTACTTC. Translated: CASSQVPSGGVYEQYF.

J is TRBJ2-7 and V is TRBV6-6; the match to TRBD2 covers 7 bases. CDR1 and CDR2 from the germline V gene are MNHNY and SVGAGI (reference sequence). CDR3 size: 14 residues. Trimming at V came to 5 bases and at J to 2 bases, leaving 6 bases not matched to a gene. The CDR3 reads CASSRSGPTYEQYF. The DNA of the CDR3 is TGTGCCAGCAGTCGTAGCGGGCCGACCTACGAGCAGTACTTC.

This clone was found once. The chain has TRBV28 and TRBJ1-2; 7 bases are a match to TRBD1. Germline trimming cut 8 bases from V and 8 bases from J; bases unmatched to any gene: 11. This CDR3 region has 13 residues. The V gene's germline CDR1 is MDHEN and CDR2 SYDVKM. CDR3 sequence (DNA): TGTGCCAGCGACAGGGTACAACCGAGGGGCTACACCTTC. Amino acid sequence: CASDRVQPRGYTF.

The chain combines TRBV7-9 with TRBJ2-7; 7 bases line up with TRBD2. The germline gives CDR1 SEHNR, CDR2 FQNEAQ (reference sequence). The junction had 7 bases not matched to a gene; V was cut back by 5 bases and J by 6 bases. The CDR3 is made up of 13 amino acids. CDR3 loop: CASSLGLSGEQYF. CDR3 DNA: TGTGCCAGCAGCCTGGGACTATCTGGCGAGCAGTACTTC.

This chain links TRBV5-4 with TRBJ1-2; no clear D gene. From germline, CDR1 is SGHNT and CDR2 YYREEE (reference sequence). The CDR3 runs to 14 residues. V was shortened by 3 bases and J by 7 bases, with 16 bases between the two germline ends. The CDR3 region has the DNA TGTGCCAGCAGCTCGGGCCCGGGGAGAAGTGGCTACACCTTC. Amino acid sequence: CASSSGPGRSGYTF. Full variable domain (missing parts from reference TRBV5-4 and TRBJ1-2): ETGVTQSPTHLIKTRGQQVTLRCSSQSGHNTVSWYQQALGQGPQFIFQYYREEENGRGNFPPRFSGLQFPNYSSELNVNALELDDSALYLCASSSGPGRSGYTFGSGTRLTVV.

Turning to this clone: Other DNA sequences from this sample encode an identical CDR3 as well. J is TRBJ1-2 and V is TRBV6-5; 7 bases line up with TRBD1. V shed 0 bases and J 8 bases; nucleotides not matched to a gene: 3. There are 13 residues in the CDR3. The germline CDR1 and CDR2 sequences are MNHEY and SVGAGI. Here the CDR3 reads CASSYSQGGGYTF. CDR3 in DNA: TGTGCCAGCAGTTACTCCCAGGGGGGCGGCTACACCTTC.

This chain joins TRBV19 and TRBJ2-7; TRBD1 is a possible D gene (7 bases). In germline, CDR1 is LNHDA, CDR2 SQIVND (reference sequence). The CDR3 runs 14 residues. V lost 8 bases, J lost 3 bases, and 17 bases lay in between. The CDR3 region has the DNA TGTGCCAGTTCCCAAGGCGGGACAGTCTACGAGCAGTACTTC. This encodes CASSQGGTVYEQYF. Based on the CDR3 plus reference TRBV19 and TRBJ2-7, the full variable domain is DGGITQSPKYLFRKEGQNVTLSCEQNLNHDAMYWYRQDPGQGLRLIYYSQIVNDFQKGDIAEGYSVSREKKESFPLTVTSAQKNPTAFYLCASSQGGTVYEQYFGPGTRLTVT.

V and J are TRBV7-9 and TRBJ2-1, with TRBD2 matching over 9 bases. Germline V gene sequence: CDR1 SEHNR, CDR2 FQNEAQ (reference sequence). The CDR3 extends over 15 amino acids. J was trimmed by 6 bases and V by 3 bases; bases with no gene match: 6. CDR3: CASSFPTSGANEQFF. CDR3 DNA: TGTGCCAGCAGCTTCCCGACTAGCGGAGCCAATGAGCAGTTCTTC.

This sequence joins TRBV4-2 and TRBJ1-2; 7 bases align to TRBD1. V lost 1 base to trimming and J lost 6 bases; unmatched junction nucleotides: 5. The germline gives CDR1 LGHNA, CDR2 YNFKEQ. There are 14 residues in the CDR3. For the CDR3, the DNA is TGTGCCAGCAGCCAAGTGGCACAGGGGCATGGCTACACCTTC. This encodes CASSQVAQGHGYTF.

DNA for the CDR3: TGTGCCAGCCAAACTAGCTCCTACAATGAGCAGTTCTTC. This translates into CASQTSSYNEQFF. The chain couples TRBV6-6 to TRBJ2-1; D perhaps matches TRBD2 (5 bases). Germline CDR1 reads MNHNY; CDR2 reads SVGAGI (reference sequence). Deletions cut 8 bases from V and 0 bases from J, with 8 bases between. This CDR3 is built from 13 residues.

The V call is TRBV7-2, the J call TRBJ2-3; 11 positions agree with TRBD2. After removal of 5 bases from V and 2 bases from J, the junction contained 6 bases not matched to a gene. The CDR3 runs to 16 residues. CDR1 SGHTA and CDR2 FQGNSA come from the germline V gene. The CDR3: CASSPGTSGYTDTQYF. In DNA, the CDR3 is TGTGCCAGCAGCCCAGGGACTAGCGGATACACAGATACGCAGTATTTT. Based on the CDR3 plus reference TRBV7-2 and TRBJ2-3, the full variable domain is GAGVSQSPSNKVTEKGKDVELRCDPISGHTALYWYRQSLGQGLEFLIYFQGNSAPDKSGLPSDRFSAERTGGSVSTLTIQRTQQEDSAVYLCASSPGTSGYTDTQYFGPGTRLTVL.

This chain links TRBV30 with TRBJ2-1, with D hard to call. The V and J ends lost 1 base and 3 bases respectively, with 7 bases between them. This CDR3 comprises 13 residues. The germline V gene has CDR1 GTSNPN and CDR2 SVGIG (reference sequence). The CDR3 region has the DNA TGTGCCTGGAGTGGTTCCTACTACAATGAGCAGTTCTTC. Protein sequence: CAWSGSYYNEQFF.

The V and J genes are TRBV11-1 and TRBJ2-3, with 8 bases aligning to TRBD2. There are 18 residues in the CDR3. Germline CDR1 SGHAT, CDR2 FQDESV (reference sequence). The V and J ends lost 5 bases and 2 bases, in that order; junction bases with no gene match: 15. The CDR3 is CASSLFAAASGPTDTQYF. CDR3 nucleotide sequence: TGTGCCAGCAGCCTCTTCGCCGCAGCTAGCGGGCCCACAGATACGCAGTATTTT.

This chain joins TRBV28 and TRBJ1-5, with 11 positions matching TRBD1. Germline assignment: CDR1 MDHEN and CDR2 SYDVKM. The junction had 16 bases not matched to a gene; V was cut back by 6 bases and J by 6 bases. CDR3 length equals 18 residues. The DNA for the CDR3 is TGTGCCAGCAGCTCATGGGTCGGACAGGGGGCATGGGGTCAGCCCCAGCATTTT. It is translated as CASSSWVGQGAWGQPQHF.

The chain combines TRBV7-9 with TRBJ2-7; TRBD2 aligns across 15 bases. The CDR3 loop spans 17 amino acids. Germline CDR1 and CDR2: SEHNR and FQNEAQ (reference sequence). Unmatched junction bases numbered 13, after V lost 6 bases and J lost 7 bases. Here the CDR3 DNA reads TGTGCCAGCAGACCTATTGGGACTAGCGGGAGGTCATTGGAGCAGTACTTC. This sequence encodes CASRPIGTSGRSLEQYF.

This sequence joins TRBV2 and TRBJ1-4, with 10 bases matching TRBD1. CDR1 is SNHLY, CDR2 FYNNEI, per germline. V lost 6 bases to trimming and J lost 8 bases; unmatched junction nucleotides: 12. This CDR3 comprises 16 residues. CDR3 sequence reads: CASSATWDRGKEKLFF. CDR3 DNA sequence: TGTGCCAGCAGCGCTACCTGGGACAGGGGTAAAGAAAAACTGTTTTTT.

This CDR3 reads CAWSAAGDQPQHF. As DNA, the CDR3 is TGTGCCTGGAGTGCCGCAGGGGATCAGCCCCAGCATTTT. The chain couples TRBV30 to TRBJ1-5, with a possible D match to TRBD1 (6 bases). The germline gives CDR1 GTSNPN, CDR2 SVGIG (reference sequence). The CDR3 runs 13 residues. The V gene lost 1 base and the J gene lost 5 bases, with 9 bases spanning the gap.

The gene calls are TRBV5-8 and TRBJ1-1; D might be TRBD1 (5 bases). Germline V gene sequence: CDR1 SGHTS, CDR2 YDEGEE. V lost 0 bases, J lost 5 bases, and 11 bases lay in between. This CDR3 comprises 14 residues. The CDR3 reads CASSLAEGKTEAFF. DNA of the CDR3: TGTGCCAGCAGCTTGGCGGAGGGGAAGACTGAAGCTTTCTTT.